This record covers a single T cell receptor (beta chain). This clone was counted a few times. Which antigen it targets is not known. No base-level quality is on record; no much larger clone is a single base apart. The CDR1 and CDR2 encoded by the germline V gene (reference sequence) are GTSNPN and SVGIG. V is cut by 1 base and J by 4 bases, and the space between the germline ends is 20 bases. The cysteine opens and the phenylalanine closes a CDR3 of 16 amino acids. Only the CDR3 DNA is retained, 48 bases long and in frame from the first base. This entry belongs to a study of cytomegalovirus exposure and HLA in healthy donors (dated by TCRdb to about 2017). Study-wide context: An earlier analysis of 587 of the donors reported roughly 300 Gb of sequence data and around 100 million unique TCR beta sequences obtained from some 170 million T cells. Alongside the repertoire data, information on donor age, sex, ethnicity and CMV serostatus was compiled. All discovery cohort repertoires had been generated using a single sequencing platform. HLA typing covered class I and class II loci at four-digit resolution. An early release covering roughly 640 HLA-typed donors comprised around 300 gigabases of sequencing data and 85 million to 100 million unique TCR sequences. A separate validation cohort of about 110 different subjects was used in addition to the approximately 640-subject first cohort. The number of donors typed differed by locus, with 629-630 for A, B, C, DRB1 and DQB1, approximately 500 for DQA1, approximately 580 for DPA1, and 472 for DPB1. Among some 410 genotyped donors of the cohort, an average of roughly 230,000 unique TCR beta nucleotide sequences was sequenced per donor, of which about 18% were non-productive. In the later analysis, no new phenotypic data were used to find candidate immune exposures; instead, reliance was placed on TCR beta sequences and their occurrence across donors. A later analysis re-examined previously published TCR beta repertoires from about 670 donors and added high-resolution HLA genotyping to investigate patterns of TCR occurrence. An earlier analysis of more than 450 of the donors used high-throughput TCR beta sequencing to judge whether each TCR beta V gene segment behaved as functional or pseudogenic. A later genetic analysis used genome-wide SNP genotypes for about three fifths of the roughly 700 donors, treating that subset as a discovery cohort. The study profiled the T cell repertoires of fewer than 850 subjects by immunosequencing and related them to cytomegalovirus serostatus. To predict cytomegalovirus infection status, the study brought together high-throughput TCR immunosequencing, statistical association of individual TCRs with disease status, and machine learning. Of the 300 to 500 genotyped donors, more than 75% were placed in the genetic ancestry cluster associated with self-reported Caucasian donors. About five DR-DQ haplotypes were treated as single units for association and clustering because of strong linkage in the cohort. The study was designed to test whether signatures of past pathogen exposure could be identified by cataloging public T cell receptors.

The library was built by means of the immunoSEQ multiplex PCR assay. The multiplex PCR relied on a mix of 60 forward primers for TCR Vbeta segments and 13 reverse primers for TCR Jbeta segments. A multiplex PCR assay on genomic DNA amplified the CDR3 region of rearranged TCR beta genes. Amplified TCR beta libraries were sequenced as 87-base-pair reads on the Illumina HiSeq System. On the study's bioinformatics: Across the roughly 600 repertoires, a later analysis counted roughly 84 million unique TCR beta chains, roughly 11 million of which were shared by at least two donors. Raw reads were error-corrected and collapsed into unique sequences with a nearest-neighbor algorithm that merged closely related sequences to remove PCR and sequencing errors. CDR3 sequences were aligned to IMGT reference sequences to assign V, D and J gene segments. Each retained sequence needed at least a six-nucleotide match to both a V gene segment and a J gene segment. A rearrangement was called productive if the CDR3 had no stop codons and remained in frame with V and J, and every other rearrangement was called non-productive. Following IMGT convention, CDR3 was defined as the stretch from the second conserved V-encoded cysteine up to the conserved J-encoded phenylalanine. The earlier analysis of about 590 of the donors excluded sequences that lacked an unambiguous match to a single V gene segment. In an earlier analysis of 500 to 750 of the donors, V segments were called functional above 56.7% productive rearrangements and were called segregating when the between-donor standard deviation exceeded 5%. A statistical classification framework was developed to diagnose cytomegalovirus status using the catalog of TCR beta chain sequences. A later analysis assigned V and J genes by comparing TCR nucleotide sequences with IMGT/GENE-DB human TR gene sequences. Using the TCRdist pipeline, a later analysis assigned CDR3 sequences along with most-parsimonious VDJ recombination scenarios. In a later analysis, every TCR beta chain was defined by the combination of its CDR3 amino acid sequence and its V-gene family, and reads without a unique V-gene family were dropped. A later analysis removed 550 to 700 highly shared, low-generation-probability nucleotide sequences to deal with suspected cross-contamination and a sequencing artifact. In a later analysis, a clonal expansion index for each public chain was calculated from normalized within-repertoire ranks of inferred template counts. In a later analysis, generation probabilities were computed using a VDJ recombination model fitted to out-of-frame rearrangements, and the results were checked against IGoR. A later analysis scored TCR-TCR, TCR-HLA and TCR-CMV co-occurrence with hypergeometric tests, applying a repertoire-size bias correction to TCR pairs. A later analysis estimated false discovery rates by permuting HLA or CMV assignments 20 times. In a later analysis, co-occurring TCRs were grouped using DBSCAN, and TCRdist sequence similarity was added for clustering within HLA-allele-positive subsets. For co-occurrence clustering, repertoires with fewer than 30,000 or more than 120,000 public chains were excluded, along with roughly five repertoires with anomalous nucleotide sharing. Imported from immuneACCESS, the table was reduced by TCRdb to in-frame sequences with V and J called. These copies leave out some clones; in studies compared against another copy, an unresolved V gene accounts for under half, and the cause of the remainder is not known. D and trimming come from the DNA, and the V and J calls and clone size come from that table. The sample contains fewer than 150,000 clones, around 80% of them found a single time. The top ten constitute about 4.4% of the sample.

Study-wide conclusions, independent of this receptor: A further reported finding was that TCR beta sequences accurately predicted the HLA-A and HLA-B alleles for most subjects in the first cohort. Correlated functional status among segregating V segments might be attributable to linkage disequilibrium, but an unknown experimental factor could not be ruled out. The only immune exposure information available for the cohort was CMV serostatus. In vitro tests confirmed that a few of the cytomegalovirus-associated TCR beta chains recognize cytomegalovirus antigens. Presence/absence analyses assumed roughly uniform sequencing depth across donors, an assumption that may not hold. In an earlier analysis of more than 450 of the donors, most TCR beta V segments were observed in productive rearrangements about 90% or about 30% of the time, broadly matching IMGT annotations. In a later analysis, the rate of TCR association differed among HLA loci, with DRB1 alleles having the most associated TCRs and HLA-C alleles having the fewest. A cluster of highly shared sequence variants was judged likely to be a technical artifact of the sequencing pipeline. An association between a missense DCLRE1C variant and V-gene and J-gene trimming of TCR beta chains was found in a later genetic analysis and replicated in an independent cohort. Strong co-occurrence of HLA alleles, especially DR and DQ, made assigning TCR associations to individual alleles difficult. In a later analysis, about 17,000 TCR beta sequences were associated with specific HLA alleles at a false discovery rate of 0.05. Because counts were too low, some 17 rarely observed V segments, including chromosome 9 orphons, were left out of the earlier analysis of approximately 580 of the donors. According to a later analysis, parvovirus B19, influenza, CMV and Epstein-Barr virus appeared linked to several top co-occurrence clusters. Most CMV-associated TCR beta chains appeared to be HLA-restricted in a later analysis, and the HLA associations seemed to be driven largely by CMV exposure. Compared with equally common non-associated chains, HLA-associated TCR beta chains in a later analysis were more clonally expanded and had lower generation probabilities. A later genetic analysis reported fewer N-insertions in productive TCRs among donors in an Asian-associated ancestry cluster than the roughly 690-donor mean. Because the 87-base-pair reads could not distinguish some IMGT-functional V segments, including TRBV6-2 and TRBV6-3, those segments were excluded. Only TCR beta chains were sequenced in this cohort, and the absence of alpha or paired-chain data limited detectable features. Cytomegalovirus status was reported to be diagnosed by the classifier with high specificity and sensitivity in both the original and validation cohorts. In the study, 150 to 200 TCR beta chains were listed as associated with cytomegalovirus. HLA typing was unavailable for some donors at each locus, so association tests used only the typed subset. Across donors, most TCR sequences were observed very rarely, whereas some public TCRs were present in many individuals. According to the authors, the approach could potentially be generalized to other disease states and immunological phenotypes.

The cohort was made up of approximately 700 healthy bone marrow donors. At the time of sampling, every cohort member was nominally healthy, though immune exposures that went unrecorded were likely present. CMV serostatus was recorded as positive for 250 to 300 and negative for about 50% of the 666 cohort members, whereas no CMV serostatus was recorded for the donor in question. Each donor provided a peripheral blood sample, and peripheral blood mononuclear cells were used for TCR beta sequencing. Genomic DNA was extracted from the blood cell samples with the Qiagen DNeasy Blood Extraction Kit. The V and J genes are TRBV30 and TRBJ2-7, and TRBD2 may be the D gene, going by 5 matching bases. The clonotype originates from a man aged 25 to 45 in good health. The sample consisted of PBMCs. At the DNA level, the sequence is TGTGCCTGGAGTGCTCCCCGACCCGAGGGAATTTACGAGCAGTACTTC. This yields the protein CAWSAPRPEGIYEQYF.